Shown below are 9 T cell receptor beta chains from a single sample sequenced in a study of shared clonotypes between healthy human individuals. The repertoire was sequenced with immunoSEQ multiplex PCR; TCRdb's copy has only in-frame clones and lacks some. The sample lists approximately 940,000 clones, 76% seen once, with around 1.4% in the top ten. Sequenced input: memory CD4+ T cells sorted from blood. Noted subset: CD45RA-negative fraction. The receptors were sampled from a man aged 18 to 35 in good health.

The chain recombines TRBV6-5 with TRBJ1-1, with 7 bases aligning to TRBD1. The CDR3 covers 14 residues. With V trimmed by 4 bases and J by 3 bases, 5 bases remained unmatched. The germline V gene encodes CDR1 MNHEY and CDR2 SVGAGI. CDR3: CASSLTGQDTEAFF. The CDR3 DNA sequence: TGTGCCAGCAGTTTGACAGGGCAGGACACTGAAGCTTTCTTT.

The chain couples TRBV7-2 to TRBJ2-1, with D perhaps being TRBD1 or TRBD2 (5 bases each). V was pared by 2 bases and J by 5 bases, with 13 bases between. Germline values: CDR1 SGHTA, CDR2 FQGNSA. This CDR3 is 15 amino acids long. The CDR3 is CASSLSGRGDNEQFF. CDR3 bases: TGTGCCAGCAGCTTATCGGGGCGAGGGGACAATGAGCAGTTCTTC.

The chain combines TRBV30 with TRBJ2-7; no definite D call. The V gene's germline CDR1 is GTSNPN and CDR2 SVGIG (reference sequence). This CDR3 is 11 amino acids long. V lost 4 bases to trimming and J lost 3 bases, with 7 bases between them. For the CDR3, the DNA is TGTGCCTGGACCCAGGACTACGAGCAGTACTTC. Amino acid sequence: CAWTQDYEQYF.

The chain links TRBV5-4 to TRBJ2-5, with 9 bases fitting TRBD2. With 4 bases clipped from V and 3 bases from J, the junction kept 10 bases outside the gene matches. From germline, CDR1 is SGHNT and CDR2 YYREEE (reference sequence). The CDR3 length is 16 residues. Here the CDR3 reads CASSRKAGGLEETQYF. The CDR3 DNA reads TGTGCCAGCAGCCGCAAGGCGGGGGGGTTGGAAGAGACCCAGTACTTC.

CDR3 coding DNA: TGTGCCAGCAGTTACGGACAGGGGGCGGTTGGAGCTTTCTTT. Residues: CASSYGQGAVGAFF. V gene TRBV6-6 combines with J gene TRBJ1-1, with 11 bases that match TRBD1. From germline, CDR1 is MNHNY and CDR2 SVGAGI (reference sequence). The ends lost 2 bases at V and 10 bases at J; junction bases unmatched: 6. This CDR3 contains 14 residues.

The chain combines TRBV5-6 with TRBJ2-2; D is unclear. V gave up 2 bases and J gave up 2 bases, with 10 bases separating them. Germline CDR1 SGHDT, CDR2 YYEEEE. This CDR3 comprises 15 residues. CDR3 nucleotides: TGTGCCAGCAGCTTAAAGGTTGGAAACACCGGGGAGCTGTTTTTT. Protein product: CASSLKVGNTGELFF.

This chain connects TRBV7-2 to TRBJ1-2; D not resolved. V was pared by 3 bases and J by 2 bases, with 7 bases between. Germline assignment: CDR1 SGHTA and CDR2 FQGNSA. This CDR3 spans 13 amino acids. DNA for the CDR3: TGTGCCAGCAGCTTCTGGCAGAACTATGGCTACACCTTC. Its translation is CASSFWQNYGYTF.

The V gene is TRBV5-4, the J gene TRBJ1-2; TRBD1 matches at 9 bases. With V trimmed by 4 bases and J by 3 bases, 4 bases remained unmatched. The CDR3 contains 14 residues. Germline assignment: CDR1 SGHNT and CDR2 YYREEE (reference sequence). CDR3: CASSTGQGHYGYTF. CDR3 DNA: TGTGCCAGCAGCACGGGACAGGGCCACTATGGCTACACCTTC. The variable domain in full, with the rest retrieved from reference TRBV5-4 and TRBJ1-2, is ETGVTQSPTHLIKTRGQQVTLRCSSQSGHNTVSWYQQALGQGPQFIFQYYREEENGRGNFPPRFSGLQFPNYSSELNVNALELDDSALYLCASSTGQGHYGYTFGSGTRLTVV.

The genes are TRBV6-1 and TRBJ1-5; no reliable D call. The CDR3 consists of 16 residues. Trimming pared 0 bases from V and 5 bases from J, leaving 14 bases between. The V gene's germline CDR1 is MNHNS and CDR2 SASEGT. CDR3 sequence reads: CASSEAASVTHQPQHF. DNA for the CDR3: TGTGCCAGCAGTGAAGCCGCTTCAGTTACCCATCAGCCCCAGCATTTT.